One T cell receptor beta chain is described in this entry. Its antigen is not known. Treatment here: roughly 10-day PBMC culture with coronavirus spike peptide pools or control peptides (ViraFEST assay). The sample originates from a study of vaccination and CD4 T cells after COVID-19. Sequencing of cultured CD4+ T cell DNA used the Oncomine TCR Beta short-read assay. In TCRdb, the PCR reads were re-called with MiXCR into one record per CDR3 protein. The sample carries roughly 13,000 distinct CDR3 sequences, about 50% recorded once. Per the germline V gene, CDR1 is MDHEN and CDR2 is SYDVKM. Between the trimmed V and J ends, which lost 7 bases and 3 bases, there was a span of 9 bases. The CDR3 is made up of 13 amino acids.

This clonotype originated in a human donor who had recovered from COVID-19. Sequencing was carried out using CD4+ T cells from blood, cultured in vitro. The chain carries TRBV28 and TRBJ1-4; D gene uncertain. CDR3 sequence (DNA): TGTGCCAGCAAGTCACCGGCTAATGAAAAACTGTTTTTT. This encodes CASKSPANEKLFF.